This entry lists 5 T cell receptor beta chains sequenced from one sample in a study of shared clonotypes between healthy human individuals. The protocol was immunoSEQ multiplex PCR, while the TCRdb copy is restricted to in-frame clones and leaves out a portion. This sample yields around 430,000 clones, of which around 79% are seen a single time; approximately 13% belongs to the top ten. Sequenced input: PBMCs. Receptors originate from a woman aged 40 to 49 in good health. Some clones in this sample may be carry-over from other donors' samples.

V usage is TRBV29-1 and J usage is TRBJ2-2; a possible D gene is TRBD1 (5 bases). Germline lookup yields CDR1 SQVTM and CDR2 ANQGSEA. CDR3 size: 14 residues. The V end lost 7 bases, the J end lost 0 bases, and 12 bases lay between the germline ends. DNA for the CDR3: TGCAGCGCAAGTGGGGCCTCGAACACCGGGGAGCTGTTTTTT. It is translated as CSASGASNTGELFF.

The genes are TRBV5-1 and TRBJ2-7, with D uncertain. The CDR3 totals 14 residues. The germline V gene has CDR1 SGHRS and CDR2 YFSETQ. The germline V and J ends were trimmed by 4 bases and 0 bases, with 11 bases remaining between them. In DNA form, the CDR3 reads TGCGCCAGCAGCATAACGGTTAGCTCCTACGAGCAGTACTTC. It specifies CASSITVSSYEQYF.

This clone was counted once. The chain employs TRBV19 and TRBJ2-1; D possibly corresponds to TRBD2 (5 bases). Germline V lookup: CDR1 LNHDA, CDR2 SQIVND (reference sequence). This CDR3 spans 15 amino acids. The ends were cut back, 2 bases at V and 4 bases at J, with 12 bases in the middle. Here the CDR3 reads CASSISAGEYNEQFF. Written as DNA, the CDR3 is TGTGCCAGTAGTATATCGGCGGGCGAATACAATGAGCAGTTCTTC.

This clone was counted once. CDR3 loop: CASSLTTPGLATSNTGELFF. The CDR3 bases are TGTGCCAGCAGTTTAACGACGCCGGGACTAGCGACCTCGAACACCGGGGAGCTGTTTTTT. The gene calls are TRBV27 and TRBJ2-2, with 10 bases lining up with TRBD2. J was trimmed by 0 bases and V by 2 bases; bases with no gene match: 12. CDR3 length equals 20 residues. Looked up from germline, CDR1 is MNHEY and CDR2 is SMNVEV (reference sequence).

The chain joins TRBV11-2 to TRBJ2-1, with 12 nucleotides matching TRBD2. V was clipped by 4 bases and J by 6 bases; unmatched bases: 4. This CDR3 comprises 15 residues. The V gene's germline CDR1 is SGHAT and CDR2 FQNNGV. The CDR3 loop is CASSSTSGSFNEQFF. The CDR3 nucleotides read TGTGCCAGCAGCTCGACTAGCGGGAGTTTCAATGAGCAGTTCTTC.